This passage covers 8 T cell receptor beta chains from one sample sequenced in a study of blood T cell repertoires in COVID-19. The assay was immunoSEQ multiplex PCR, and TCRdb's table has in-frame clones only and misses some. The table lists about 260,000 clones, 75% to 95% of them singletons. Sequencing used PBMCs or T cells enriched from blood (not recorded which). The receptors originated from a man aged 35-49 years who had been exposed to COVID-19.

The chain is built from TRBV30 and TRBJ1-3; a weak D match, TRBD1 (5 bases). The germline gives CDR1 GTSNPN, CDR2 SVGIG (reference sequence). V shed 2 bases and J shed 1 base, with 12 bases lying between them. The CDR3 totals 15 residues. The CDR3 sequence: CAWSPQGSSGNTIYF. DNA of the CDR3: TGTGCCTGGAGTCCCCAGGGTAGTTCTGGAAACACCATATATTTT.

This clone has a single count. V gene TRBV21-1 combines with J gene TRBJ2-7; no DNA check was done on the table's D call, TRBD2. TRBV21-1 is termed a pseudogene. This CDR3 is 14 amino acids long. As DNA, the CDR3 is TGTGCCAGCATCCGAACTAGTGGTCCCTACGAGCAGTACTTC. Amino acids: CASIRTSGPYEQYF.

V and J are TRBV9 and TRBJ1-3; D unclear. CDR1 and CDR2 (germline): SGDLS, YYNGEE. With 0 bases removed from V and 11 bases from J, the gap between germline ends came to 12 bases. The CDR3 is 13 residues long. The CDR3 region is CASSVGHGFPIYF. DNA of the CDR3: TGTGCCAGCAGCGTAGGGCATGGTTTCCCCATATATTTT. The full variable domain, with the rest looked up from reference TRBV9 and TRBJ1-3, is DSGVTQTPKHLITATGQRVTLRCSPRSGDLSVYWYQQSLDQGLQFLIQYYNGEERAKGNILERFSAQQFPDLHSELNLSSLELGDSALYFCASSVGHGFPIYFGEGSWLTVV.

The chain carries TRBV7-2 and TRBJ2-3; 7 bases map to TRBD2. CDR3 length: 14 amino acids. Losses at the gene ends were 3 bases for V and 6 bases for J; bases not matched to a gene: 6. Looked up from germline, CDR1 is SGHTA and CDR2 is FQGNSA. CDR3 residues: CASSLGLFGDTQYF. Here the CDR3 DNA reads TGTGCCAGCAGCTTGGGACTATTCGGTGATACGCAGTATTTT.

V usage is TRBV4-1 and J usage is TRBJ2-5; 12 nucleotides agree with TRBD2. There are 17 residues in the CDR3. V lost 0 bases to trimming and J lost 3 bases; unmatched junction nucleotides: 5. Germline V gene data show CDR1 as MGHRA and CDR2 as YSYEKL. The CDR3 coding sequence is TGCGCCAGCAGCCAAGATCTGGCTAGCGGGAGGGAAGAGACCCAGTACTTC. Translation: CASSQDLASGREETQYF.

The rearrangement uses TRBV7-2 and TRBJ1-3; the D gene is possibly TRBD1 (5 bases). CDR1 and CDR2 (germline): SGHTA, FQGNSA. The V end lost 2 bases, the J end lost 0 bases, and 11 bases lay between the germline ends. This CDR3 region has 16 residues. CDR3 DNA sequence: TGTGCCAGCAGCTTACAGGGTGCTGGCTCTGGAAACACCATATATTTT. This gives the protein CASSLQGAGSGNTIYF.

The chain couples TRBV5-1 to TRBJ1-1; the D is unclear. The CDR3 runs to 14 residues. Germline V lookup: CDR1 SGHRS, CDR2 YFSETQ. Trimming stripped 0 bases from V and 4 bases from J, with 10 bases between. In DNA, the CDR3 is TGCGCCAGCAGCTTGGGTGCGGCGGTCACTGAAGCTTTCTTT. Protein: CASSLGAAVTEAFF.

The chain's CDR3 is CASTSGEADSNQPQHF. DNA for the CDR3: TGTGCCAGTACCTCGGGGGAGGCGGATAGCAATCAGCCCCAGCATTTT. This sequence joins TRBV19 and TRBJ1-5; tentatively, D is TRBD1 (5 bases). Germline lookup yields CDR1 LNHDA and CDR2 SQIVND (reference sequence). This CDR3 spans 16 amino acids. The V gene lost 7 bases and the J gene lost 0 bases, with 16 bases spanning the gap. Drawing the rest from reference TRBV19 and TRBJ1-5, the complete variable domain is DGGITQSPKYLFRKEGQNVTLSCEQNLNHDAMYWYRQDPGQGLRLIYYSQIVNDFQKGDIAEGYSVSREKKESFPLTVTSAQKNPTAFYLCASTSGEADSNQPQHFGDGTRLSIL.